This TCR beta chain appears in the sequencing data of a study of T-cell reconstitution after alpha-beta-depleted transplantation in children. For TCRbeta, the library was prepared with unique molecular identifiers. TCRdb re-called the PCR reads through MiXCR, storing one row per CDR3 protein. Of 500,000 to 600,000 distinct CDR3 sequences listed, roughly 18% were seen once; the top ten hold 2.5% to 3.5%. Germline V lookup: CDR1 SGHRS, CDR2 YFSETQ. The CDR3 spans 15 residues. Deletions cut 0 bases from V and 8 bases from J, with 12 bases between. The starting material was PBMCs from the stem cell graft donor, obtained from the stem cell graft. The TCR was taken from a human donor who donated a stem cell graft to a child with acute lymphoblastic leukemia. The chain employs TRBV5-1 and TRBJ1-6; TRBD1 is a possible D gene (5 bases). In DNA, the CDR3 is TGCGCCAGCAGCTTGGTAGTGGGGGGTGATTCACCCCTCCACTTT. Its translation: CASSLVVGGDSPLHF.